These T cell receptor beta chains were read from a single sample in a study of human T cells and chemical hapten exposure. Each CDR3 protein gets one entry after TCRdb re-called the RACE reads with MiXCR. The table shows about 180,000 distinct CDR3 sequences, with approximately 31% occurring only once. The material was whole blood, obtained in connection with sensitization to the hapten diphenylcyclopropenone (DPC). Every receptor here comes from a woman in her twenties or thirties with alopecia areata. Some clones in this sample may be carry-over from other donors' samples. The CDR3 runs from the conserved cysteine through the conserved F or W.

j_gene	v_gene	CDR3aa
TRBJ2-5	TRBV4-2	CASSPNGVHETQYF
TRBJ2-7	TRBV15	CATSRGTAGPTEQYF
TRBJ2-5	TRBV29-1	CSVEKGLAGGRSGTQYF
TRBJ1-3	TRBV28	CASSIRNTIYF
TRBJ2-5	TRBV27	CASSSSVLAGGPGETQYF
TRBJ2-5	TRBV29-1	CSATTGAVSETQYF
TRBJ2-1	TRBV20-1	CSARDRDNEQFF
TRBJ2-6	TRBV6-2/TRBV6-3	CASSDLRQGLFSGANVLTF
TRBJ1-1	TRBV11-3	CASSLDIGQDEAFF
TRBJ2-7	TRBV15	CATSRGRGDIPSYEQYF
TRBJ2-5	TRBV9	CASSVAGEVGETQYF
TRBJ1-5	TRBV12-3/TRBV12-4	CASRQGEWGNQPQHF
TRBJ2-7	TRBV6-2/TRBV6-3	CASGRVYEQYF
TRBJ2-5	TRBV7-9	CASSPQGAEAQTQYF
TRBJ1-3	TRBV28	CASTDGQAGNTIYF
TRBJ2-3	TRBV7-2	CASSLTRVGGYLDTQYF
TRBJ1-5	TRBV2	CASREGAIIQPQHF
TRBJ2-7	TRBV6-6	CASRRPGQDEQYF
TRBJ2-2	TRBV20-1	CSAPTGIPGELFF
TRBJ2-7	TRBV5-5	CASSVGSVGGAYEQYF
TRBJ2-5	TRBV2	CARGQGNGETQYF
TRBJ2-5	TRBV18	CASSPPRTGEETQYF
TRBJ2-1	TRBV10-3	CAIRPDSSGNEQFF
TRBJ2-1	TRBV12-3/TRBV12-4	CASSRSGGAPHEQFF
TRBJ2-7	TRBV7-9	CASSLALGLAGAYEQYF
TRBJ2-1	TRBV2	CASSEVGYNNEQFF
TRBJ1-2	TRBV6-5	CASRETGIGYGYTF
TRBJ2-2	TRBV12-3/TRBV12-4	CASSSMGLAKNTGELFF
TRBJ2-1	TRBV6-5	CASSYQRGQGYNEQFF
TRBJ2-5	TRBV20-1	CSVTGLAGETQYF
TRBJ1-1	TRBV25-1	CASSADSLEAFF
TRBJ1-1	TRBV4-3	CASSQGSRQEAFF
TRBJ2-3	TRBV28	CASSPAGAVTDTQYF
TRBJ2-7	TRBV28	CASRGTGGSYEQYF
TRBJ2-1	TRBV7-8	CASSLIQGTYNEQFF
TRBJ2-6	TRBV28	CASTSASSGANVLTF
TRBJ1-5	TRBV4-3	CTSSQEAGSGNQPQHF
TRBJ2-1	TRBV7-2	CASTLFNSYNEQFF
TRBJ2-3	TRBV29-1	CSVEGRIAGGKTTDTQYF
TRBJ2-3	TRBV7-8	CASSLGTRADTQYF
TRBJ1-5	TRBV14	CASSQEGNQPQHF
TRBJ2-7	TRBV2	CASSEARVVSYEQYF
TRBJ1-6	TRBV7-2	CASSLGGNNSPLHF
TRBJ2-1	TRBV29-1	CSVGTGGFAYNEQFF
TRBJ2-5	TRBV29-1	CSVESYQETQYF
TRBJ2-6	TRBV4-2	CASSQDPTIFSGANVLTF
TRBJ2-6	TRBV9	CASSVGGAPGANVLTF
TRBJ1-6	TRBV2	CASSEGFAARRGGSYNSPLHF
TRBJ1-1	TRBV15	CAAESAGPGNTEAFF
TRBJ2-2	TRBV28	CATRTGTNTGELFF
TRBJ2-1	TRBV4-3	CASSQGDYRDEQFF
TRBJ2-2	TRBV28	CASLTGGMNTGELFF
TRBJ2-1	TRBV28	CASSLKGGKYNEQFF
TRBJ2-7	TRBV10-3	CAISLQGEGYEQYF
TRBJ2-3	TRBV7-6	CASSLVASDTQYF
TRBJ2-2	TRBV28	CASKPTNGRFTGELFF
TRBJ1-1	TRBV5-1	CASSHQGSAEAFF